These T cell receptor beta chains were read from a single sample in a study of shared clonotypes between healthy human individuals. The protocol was immunoSEQ multiplex PCR, while the TCRdb copy is restricted to in-frame clones and leaves out a portion. The sample has 2.3 million or so clones; 85% to 95% are singletons. The source material was naive CD4+ T cells from PBMCs. Every receptor here comes from a man aged 18 to 30 in good health. Some clones in this sample may be carry-over from other donors' samples. Both conserved end residues are trimmed from each CDR3. The D gene is left open where the match is weak.

V: TRBV10-3; J: TRBJ2-5; D: .; CDR3: AISERIFQETQY
V: TRBV28; J: TRBJ2-7; D: .; CDR3: ASSRGSSYEQY
V: TRBV5-6; J: TRBJ1-1; D: .; CDR3: ASSLGAPIHAF
V: TRBV7-3; J: TRBJ2-7; D: TRBD1; CDR3: ASSFTGTGAWEQY
V: TRBV2; J: TRBJ2-7; D: .; CDR3: ASMGLQTYEQY
V: TRBV4-2; J: TRBJ2-1; D: TRBD2; CDR3: ASSQEWDGRNNEQF
V: TRBV28; J: TRBJ2-3; D: .; CDR3: ASSPTSTDTQY
V: TRBV19; J: TRBJ2-1; D: .; CDR3: ASSIGTVPRQF
V: TRBV18; J: TRBJ1-1; D: .; CDR3: ASSLRGPTLGTEAF
V: TRBV28; J: TRBJ2-3; D: .; CDR3: ASSSGPSTRITDTQY
V: TRBV18; J: TRBJ1-1; D: TRBD1; CDR3: ASSPRQGAAEAF
V: TRBV7-3; J: TRBJ2-2; D: TRBD2; CDR3: ASSLEGLASMNTGELF
V: TRBV7-3; J: TRBJ2-1; D: TRBD1; CDR3: ASSMGQGYNEQF
V: TRBV10-3; J: TRBJ2-1; D: .; CDR3: AISEEADEQF
V: TRBV9; J: TRBJ2-7; D: TRBD1; CDR3: ASSVGGTGGYEQY
V: TRBV28; J: TRBJ1-3; D: .; CDR3: ASSFKGRQNTIY
V: TRBV18; J: TRBJ2-5; D: TRBD1; CDR3: ASSPQGAMTQETQY
V: TRBV7-6; J: TRBJ2-3; D: TRBD2; CDR3: ASSLLRTSADTQY
V: TRBV5-4; J: TRBJ2-5; D: .; CDR3: ASSLKLGGQETQY
V: TRBV2; J: TRBJ2-5; D: TRBD2; CDR3: ASSEAGGRETQY
V: TRBV6-5; J: TRBJ1-4; D: .; CDR3: ASSVRRATNEKLF
V: TRBV9; J: TRBJ2-1; D: TRBD1; CDR3: ASSTHSATGAASNEQF